Below are 25 T cell receptor beta chains sequenced from a single sample in a study of beta chain features in type 1 diabetes. The investigators reverse transcribed all of the isolated RNA, so they sequenced expressed TCRB transcripts. Clones were read by immunoSEQ multiplex PCR, and TCRdb kept only the in-frame ones, dropping some. The sample carries about 150,000 clones, approximately 12% recorded once. Sequenced sample: central memory CD4+ T cells from blood. Receptor source: a man in his late teens or twenties in good health.

V is TRBV29-1 and J is TRBJ2-5; no firm D call. With the DNA end fitting TRBJ2-7 better, the J assignment may be wrong. From germline, CDR1 is SQVTM and CDR2 ANQGSEA. The CDR3 totals 12 residues. This CDR3 reads CSVAGSSYEQYF. CDR3 coding DNA: TGCAGCGTTGCGGGCAGTTCCTACGAGCAGTACTTC.

This clone turned up a few times. V is TRBV9 and J is TRBJ1-6; TRBD1 is a possible D gene (5 bases). Germline CDR1 and CDR2: SGDLS and YYNGEE. Trimming pared 4 bases from V and 8 bases from J, leaving 13 bases between. This CDR3 has 14 residues. The CDR3 sequence is CASSPRGAYSPLHF. The CDR3, as DNA: TGTGCCAGCAGCCCCCGAGGGGCCTATTCACCCCTCCACTTT.

The chain uses TRBV4-1 and TRBJ2-2, with 14 bases matching TRBD2. The CDR3 runs to 17 residues. CDR1 and CDR2 (germline): MGHRA, YSYEKL. J lost 4 bases, V lost 4 bases, and 5 bases had no gene match. The CDR3 region is CASSPLGTSGGTGELFF. In DNA, the CDR3 is TGCGCCAGCAGCCCCTTAGGGACTAGCGGGGGCACCGGGGAGCTGTTTTTT.

The table lists this clone with a few counts. The CDR3 sequence: CASRGTGSDTQYF. CDR3 sequence (DNA): TGTGCCAGCAGGGGGACAGGGTCCGATACGCAGTATTTT. The chain recombines TRBV27 with TRBJ2-3; 9 positions match TRBD1. Per germline, CDR1 MNHEY and CDR2 SMNVEV (reference sequence). The CDR3 is made up of 13 amino acids. The V gene end was trimmed by 6 bases and the J gene end by 6 bases; junction bases not matched to a gene: 4.

The table lists this clone with a few counts. The chain uses TRBV7-9 and TRBJ2-7; D might be TRBD1 (5 bases). CDR3 size: 13 residues. Trimming removed 5 bases at V and 4 bases at J, with 12 bases between. Looked up from germline, CDR1 is SEHNR and CDR2 is FQNEAQ (reference sequence). CDR3 region: CASSKSREYEQYF. As DNA, the CDR3 is TGTGCCAGCAGCAAGAGCAGGGAATACGAGCAGTACTTC. Complete variable domain (other parts from reference TRBV7-9 and TRBJ2-7): DTGVSQNPRHKITKRGQNVTFRCDPISEHNRLYWYRQTLGQGPEFLTYFQNEAQLEKSRLLSDRFSAERPKGSFSTLEIQRTEQGDSAMYLCASSKSREYEQYFGPGTRLTVT.

The genes are TRBV4-1 and TRBJ2-1, with D perhaps TRBD2 (6 bases). Looked up from germline, CDR1 is MGHRA and CDR2 is YSYEKL. V shed 4 bases and J shed 8 bases, with 21 bases lying between them. The CDR3 is made up of 16 amino acids. In nucleotides, the CDR3 is TGCGCCAGCAGCCTCACCTCTAGCGATAGTATCCATGAGCAGTTCTTC. Its protein product is CASSLTSSDSIHEQFF.

The V call is TRBV28, the J call TRBJ1-1; 7 positions agree with TRBD1. With V trimmed by 11 bases and J by 6 bases, 6 bases remained unmatched. The CDR3 totals 11 residues. Germline-derived CDR1 and CDR2 are MDHEN and SYDVKM. CDR3 sequence reads: CAVQGRAEAFF. CDR3 DNA sequence: TGTGCCGTACAGGGGAGGGCTGAAGCTTTCTTT.

This clone was picked up a small number of times. The chain has TRBV4-2 and TRBJ2-3; D is unclear. This CDR3 is built from 14 residues. CDR1 LGHNA and CDR2 YNFKEQ come from the germline V gene. V lost 0 bases and J 2 bases, leaving 6 bases between the germline ends. In nucleotides, the CDR3 is TGTGCCAGCAGCCAAGATCGGCTCACAGATACGCAGTATTTT. The encoded protein is CASSQDRLTDTQYF.

The CDR3 DNA sequence: TGCAGCGTTGTGGGCCAGCCTCTCACAGATACGCAGTATTTT. Translation: CSVVGQPLTDTQYF. The chain recombines TRBV29-1 with TRBJ2-3; D remains unclear. The ends were cut back, 4 bases at V and 2 bases at J, with 13 bases in the middle. The CDR3 runs 14 residues. The germline gives CDR1 SQVTM, CDR2 ANQGSEA.

This clone has only a few counts. The rearrangement uses TRBV14 and TRBJ2-5; perhaps TRBD1 as D (6 bases). The CDR3 is 14 amino acids. The V end was cut by 11 bases, the J end by 4 bases, with 20 bases between. From germline, CDR1 is SGHDN and CDR2 FVKESK. Here the CDR3 DNA reads TGTGCCGCTTCTGGCAGGGGCCTCGGAGAGACCCAGTACTTC. It is translated as CAASGRGLGETQYF.

The chain combines TRBV5-4 with TRBJ2-1; 10 bases line up with TRBD1. Germline CDR1 is SGHNT and CDR2 is YYREEE (reference sequence). Unmatched junction bases numbered 4, after V lost 5 bases and J lost 5 bases. The CDR3 consists of 14 residues. CDR3 in amino acids: CASRPGQGNNEQFF. The CDR3 nucleotides read TGTGCCAGCAGACCGGGACAGGGGAACAATGAGCAGTTCTTC.

This chain joins TRBV5-1 and TRBJ2-7, with D possibly TRBD1 on 6 matching bases. V was shortened by 4 bases and J by 0 bases, with 17 bases between the two germline ends. The CDR3 consists of 16 residues. Germline V lookup: CDR1 SGHRS, CDR2 YFSETQ. In nucleotides, the CDR3 is TGCGCCAGCAGCCCCGGATGGGGGCAGTTCTCCTACGAGCAGTACTTC. Amino acids: CASSPGWGQFSYEQYF.

This clone was seen at least ten times. The chain joins TRBV15 to TRBJ1-5; D unresolved. CDR3 length equals 13 residues. V was pared by 11 bases and J by 5 bases, with 16 bases between. Germline assignment: CDR1 LNHNV and CDR2 YYDKDF (reference sequence). CDR3 bases: TGTGCCCCTTGGCGGGGAACTGATCAGCCCCAGCATTTT. It translates to CAPWRGTDQPQHF.

The V and J genes are TRBV15 and TRBJ2-1; D not resolved. Germline V gives CDR1 LNHNV, CDR2 YYDKDF (reference sequence). The CDR3 has 13 amino acids. V gave up 3 bases and J gave up 7 bases, with 10 bases separating them. CDR3 amino acids: CATSRPSGNEQFF. The CDR3 nucleotides are TGTGCCACCAGCAGGCCATCCGGGAATGAGCAGTTCTTC.

V is TRBV4-3 and J is TRBJ2-2; D uncertain. V was trimmed by 4 bases and J by 6 bases, leaving 9 bases between them. The CDR3 loop spans 13 amino acids. Germline values: CDR1 LGHNA, CDR2 YSLEER. The CDR3 spells CASSPKGSGELFF. The CDR3 DNA reads as TGCGCCAGCAGCCCGAAAGGGTCCGGGGAGCTGTTTTTT.

This clone was seen at least ten times. The rearrangement joins TRBV4-1 to TRBJ2-4; D tentatively fits TRBD1 or TRBD2 (6 bases each). There are 15 residues in the CDR3. Germline-derived CDR1 and CDR2 are MGHRA and YSYEKL. V lost 3 bases and J 4 bases, leaving 13 bases between the germline ends. For the CDR3, the DNA is TGCGCCAGCAGCCAGATGGGGGGCTTGAAAAACATTCAGTACTTC. The encoded protein is CASSQMGGLKNIQYF.

This clone was seen a few times. This chain uses TRBV10-3 with TRBJ2-1, with D uncertain. Germline loops: CDR1 ENHRY, CDR2 SYGVKD. The CDR3 contains 15 residues. With 10 bases removed from V and 4 bases from J, the gap between germline ends came to 20 bases. CDR3 sequence reads: CATTDGQVAYNEQFF. Written as DNA, the CDR3 is TGTGCCACCACGGACGGTCAGGTGGCGTACAATGAGCAGTTCTTC.

This clone has a handful of counts. The chain has TRBV2 and TRBJ2-1; TRBD1 aligns across 7 bases. Trimming cost V 2 bases and J 2 bases; bases outside gene matches: 0. Germline CDR1 SNHLY, CDR2 FYNNEI. The CDR3 spans 14 residues. The CDR3 spells CASSEQGAYNEQFF. As DNA, the CDR3 is TGTGCCAGCAGTGAACAGGGGGCCTACAATGAGCAGTTCTTC.

In this sample, this clone turned up a few times. CDR3 in DNA: TGTGCCAGCTCTCGCGGACAGGGGGCGGGACAGCCCCAGCATTTT. It translates to CASSRGQGAGQPQHF. This chain connects TRBV18 to TRBJ1-5; 11 bases are a match to TRBD1. V trimming: 6 bases; J trimming: 7 bases; junction bases outside the gene matches: 8. Per germline, CDR1 KGHSH and CDR2 LQKENI. This CDR3 has 15 residues.

The gene calls are TRBV5-4 and TRBJ2-5; no clear D gene. The CDR3 runs to 14 residues. The V gene's germline CDR1 is SGHNT and CDR2 YYREEE (reference sequence). Deletions cut 1 base from V and 2 bases from J, with 9 bases between. The CDR3 protein is CASSLSAEQETQYF. The DNA for the CDR3 is TGTGCCAGCAGCTTGTCGGCGGAGCAAGAGACCCAGTACTTC.

As for this clone: The same CDR3 is also encoded by other DNA sequences in this sample. V and J are TRBV27 and TRBJ1-2, with 9 bases aligning to TRBD1. Trimming at V came to 0 bases and at J to 2 bases, leaving 1 base not matched to a gene. CDR3 length equals 15 residues. Germline V gene sequence: CDR1 MNHEY, CDR2 SMNVEV (reference sequence). The CDR3 nucleotides are TGTGCCAGCAGTTTATCGGGACAGGGAAACTATGGCTACACCTTC. It is translated as CASSLSGQGNYGYTF.

This clone was picked up a small number of times. The V gene is TRBV6-1, the J gene TRBJ2-7; no clear D gene. CDR3 length: 12 amino acids. V was cut by 8 bases and J by 2 bases, with 10 bases left in between. Germline CDR1 MNHNS, CDR2 SASEGT. The DNA for the CDR3 is TGTGCCAGCGAAACTGAGCCCTACGAGCAGTACTTC. The encoded protein is CASETEPYEQYF.

This chain connects TRBV6-4 to TRBJ1-1, with unresolved D. V was shortened by 0 bases and J by 4 bases, with 9 bases between the two germline ends. CDR1 and CDR2 (germline): MRHNA, SNTAGT. This CDR3 contains 14 residues. In nucleotides, the CDR3 is TGTGCCAGCAGTGACTCGAGCAAGGGCACTGAAGCTTTCTTT. Encoded protein: CASSDSSKGTEAFF.

This clone was seen a handful of times. The chain combines TRBV27 with TRBJ1-6, with 9 bases lining up with TRBD1. The V segment lost 5 bases and the J segment 9 bases; nucleotides outside the gene matches: 8. The CDR3 extends over 15 amino acids. CDR1 and CDR2 (germline): MNHEY, SMNVEV (reference sequence). Here the CDR3 reads CASSPRTGGGSPLHF. For the CDR3, the DNA is TGTGCCAGCAGTCCGCGAACAGGGGGCGGTTCACCCCTCCACTTT.

This rearrangement joins TRBV5-1 to TRBJ1-6, with TRBD1 matching over 7 bases. Trimming took 4 bases from V and 8 from J; bases not matched to a gene: 3. CDR1 SGHRS and CDR2 YFSETQ come from the germline V gene. The CDR3 is 13 amino acids. CDR3 region: CASSGDRDSPLHF. CDR3 sequence (DNA): TGCGCCAGCAGCGGAGACAGGGATTCACCCCTCCACTTT.